This is a list of T cell receptor beta chains from one sample in a study of Graves' ophthalmopathy and Graves' hyperthyroidism. TCRdb reprocessed the multiplex PCR reads via MiXCR and lists one record per CDR3 protein. The repertoire has a few hundred thousand distinct CDR3 sequences, about two fifths of them found once; the top ten carry approximately 4.1%. The sample taken for sequencing was peripheral blood or thyroid tissue (not recorded which). Receptors originate from an adult man with Graves' hyperthyroidism. CDR3s include the opening cysteine and the closing phenylalanine or tryptophan. A D gene is named only where the DNA matches it firmly. Expanded clones get a size class; other rows say once, few or many, or leave the size out.

d_gene: .; abundance: many; v_gene: TRBV12-3/TRBV12-4; j_gene: TRBJ1-4; CDR3aa: CASSGGLWGSVSEKLFF; CDR3nt: TGTGCCAGCAGTGGCGGTCTGTGGGGCAGTGTGAGTGAAAAACTGTTTTTT
d_gene: TRBD1; abundance: .; v_gene: TRBV29-1; j_gene: TRBJ2-7; CDR3aa: CSGLGQGAYEQYF; CDR3nt: TGCAGCGGACTGGGACAGGGTGCCTACGAGCAGTACTTC
d_gene: TRBD1; abundance: many; v_gene: TRBV20-1; j_gene: TRBJ1-5; CDR3aa: CSAERGQNQPQHF; CDR3nt: TGCAGTGCAGAGAGGGGGCAGAATCAGCCCCAGCATTTT
d_gene: .; abundance: few; v_gene: TRBV12-3/TRBV12-4; j_gene: TRBJ2-7; CDR3aa: CASTRGAGEQYF; CDR3nt: TGTGCCAGCACCAGAGGGGCGGGCGAGCAGTACTTC
d_gene: .; abundance: many; v_gene: TRBV5-1; j_gene: TRBJ1-6; CDR3aa: CASSPLYDNSPLHF; CDR3nt: TGCGCCAGCAGCCCCTTGTATGATAATTCACCCCTCCACTTT
d_gene: .; abundance: .; v_gene: TRBV5-5; j_gene: TRBJ1-2; CDR3aa: CASSLLSRGSAYGYTF; CDR3nt: TGTGCCAGCAGCTTGTTGTCCCGGGGTAGCGCCTATGGCTACACCTTC
d_gene: TRBD1; abundance: many; v_gene: TRBV4-1; j_gene: TRBJ1-2; CDR3aa: CASSQEDRGGYGYTF; CDR3nt: TGCGCCAGCAGCCAAGAAGACAGGGGAGGGTATGGCTACACCTTC
d_gene: .; abundance: many; v_gene: TRBV29-1; j_gene: TRBJ2-7; CDR3aa: CSVEGDQQGYEQYF; CDR3nt: TGCAGCGTTGAAGGTGATCAGCAAGGCTACGAGCAGTACTTC
d_gene: TRBD2; abundance: .; v_gene: TRBV2; j_gene: TRBJ2-1; CDR3aa: CASSDRTGGNDEQFF; CDR3nt: TGTGCCAGCAGTGATAGAACGGGGGGAAACGATGAGCAGTTCTTC
d_gene: TRBD2; abundance: once; v_gene: TRBV29-1; j_gene: TRBJ2-7; CDR3aa: CSVVSGSTLTTEQYF; CDR3nt: TGCAGCGTTGTTAGCGGGAGCACTCTTACGACGGAGCAGTACTTC
d_gene: TRBD1; abundance: many; v_gene: TRBV29-1; j_gene: TRBJ2-7; CDR3aa: CSVERQGDEQYF; CDR3nt: TGCAGCGTTGAACGGCAGGGGGATGAGCAGTACTTC
d_gene: .; abundance: .; v_gene: TRBV25-1; j_gene: TRBJ2-7; CDR3aa: CASSVLRGGEQYF; CDR3nt: TGTGCCAGCAGTGTACTCAGGGGGGGTGAGCAGTACTTC
d_gene: .; abundance: few; v_gene: TRBV9; j_gene: TRBJ2-2; CDR3aa: CASSVVGGVPGELFF; CDR3nt: TGTGCCAGCAGCGTAGTCGGCGGCGTACCCGGGGAGCTGTTTTTT
d_gene: .; abundance: .; v_gene: TRBV28; j_gene: TRBJ1-5; CDR3aa: CASTYDNSNQPQHF; CDR3nt: TGTGCCAGCACCTATGACAATAGCAATCAGCCCCAGCATTTT
d_gene: TRBD1; abundance: many; v_gene: TRBV12-3/TRBV12-4; j_gene: TRBJ1-2; CDR3aa: CASRAGQENYGYTF; CDR3nt: TGTGCCAGCAGGGCGGGACAGGAGAACTATGGCTACACCTTC
d_gene: .; abundance: many; v_gene: TRBV7-8; j_gene: TRBJ1-5; CDR3aa: CASSLVGVSNQPQHF; CDR3nt: TGTGCCAGCAGCTTAGTAGGGGTGAGCAATCAGCCCCAGCATTTT
d_gene: .; abundance: many; v_gene: TRBV11-2; j_gene: TRBJ1-5; CDR3aa: CASSLEVGQPQHF; CDR3nt: TGTGCCAGCAGCTTAGAAGTCGGTCAGCCCCAGCATTTT
d_gene: .; abundance: .; v_gene: TRBV29-1; j_gene: TRBJ2-7; CDR3aa: CSLVGRASYEQYF; CDR3nt: TGCAGCTTAGTCGGCAGGGCATCCTACGAGCAGTACTTC
d_gene: .; abundance: many; v_gene: TRBV7-6; j_gene: TRBJ2-7; CDR3aa: CASSPAGRGYEQYF; CDR3nt: TGTGCCAGCAGCCCCGCGGGGAGGGGGTACGAGCAGTACTTC
d_gene: TRBD1; abundance: once; v_gene: TRBV7-9; j_gene: TRBJ1-2; CDR3aa: CASSFRDRGDTGVYTF; CDR3nt: TGTGCCAGCAGCTTCCGGGACAGGGGGGACACCGGTGTCTACACCTTC
d_gene: .; abundance: many; v_gene: TRBV25-1; j_gene: TRBJ2-7; CDR3aa: CASSDSAGYEQYF; CDR3nt: TGTGCCAGCAGTGATTCGGCCGGGTACGAGCAGTACTTC
d_gene: .; abundance: many; v_gene: TRBV12-3/TRBV12-4; j_gene: TRBJ2-6; CDR3aa: CASSLTSGSGANVLTF; CDR3nt: TGTGCCAGCAGTTTAACCAGCGGCTCTGGGGCCAACGTCCTGACTTTC
d_gene: .; abundance: many; v_gene: TRBV6-6; j_gene: TRBJ1-4; CDR3aa: CASKEYANEKLFF; CDR3nt: TGTGCCAGCAAGGAGTATGCTAATGAAAAACTGTTTTTT
d_gene: .; abundance: few; v_gene: TRBV11-2; j_gene: TRBJ2-7; CDR3aa: CASSILTESYEQYF; CDR3nt: TGTGCCAGCAGCATTCTGACGGAGTCCTACGAGCAGTACTTC
d_gene: TRBD1; abundance: many; v_gene: TRBV2; j_gene: TRBJ2-5; CDR3aa: CASSDPTGTETQYF; CDR3nt: TGTGCCAGCAGTGACCCGACAGGGACAGAGACCCAGTACTTC
d_gene: .; abundance: many; v_gene: TRBV9; j_gene: TRBJ1-1; CDR3aa: CASSDRGATEAFF; CDR3nt: TGTGCCAGCAGCGACCGGGGGGCCACTGAAGCTTTCTTT
d_gene: .; abundance: once; v_gene: TRBV10-1; j_gene: TRBJ2-7; CDR3aa: CASRWAGTGEQYF; CDR3nt: TGCGCCAGCAGGTGGGCGGGGACCGGGGAGCAGTACTTC
d_gene: TRBD1; abundance: many; v_gene: TRBV5-5; j_gene: TRBJ2-7; CDR3aa: CASSQGQGGYYEQYF; CDR3nt: TGTGCCAGCAGCCAGGGACAGGGGGGATACTACGAGCAGTACTTC
d_gene: TRBD1; abundance: .; v_gene: TRBV28; j_gene: TRBJ1-4; CDR3aa: CASSPQGVPNEKLFF; CDR3nt: TGTGCCAGCAGTCCACAGGGGGTTCCTAATGAAAAACTGTTTTTT
d_gene: .; abundance: many; v_gene: TRBV19; j_gene: TRBJ1-1; CDR3aa: CASSTPGGHEAFF; CDR3nt: TGTGCCAGTAGTACCCCCGGGGGACACGAAGCTTTCTTT
d_gene: .; abundance: many; v_gene: TRBV6-5; j_gene: TRBJ2-7; CDR3aa: CASTGGLREQYF; CDR3nt: TGTGCCAGCACCGGGGGTTTACGCGAGCAGTACTTC
d_gene: TRBD1; abundance: many; v_gene: TRBV13; j_gene: TRBJ1-1; CDR3aa: CASSYQARDRADTEAFF; CDR3nt: TGTGCCAGCAGCTACCAGGCCCGGGACAGGGCTGACACTGAAGCTTTCTTT
d_gene: .; abundance: .; v_gene: TRBV20-1; j_gene: TRBJ2-7; CDR3aa: CSARAQRQYF; CDR3nt: TGCAGTGCTAGAGCCCAGCGGCAGTACTTC
d_gene: .; abundance: .; v_gene: TRBV29-1; j_gene: TRBJ2-5; CDR3aa: CSVGWGGPVETQYF; CDR3nt: TGCAGCGTTGGCTGGGGGGGGCCGGTGGAGACCCAGTACTTC
d_gene: TRBD1; abundance: many; v_gene: TRBV11-2; j_gene: TRBJ1-1; CDR3aa: CASSQGGYRGTEAFF; CDR3nt: TGTGCCAGCAGCCAGGGGGGATACAGGGGAACTGAAGCTTTCTTT
d_gene: TRBD1; abundance: .; v_gene: TRBV19; j_gene: TRBJ1-5; CDR3aa: CASAQGAQQPQHF; CDR3nt: TGTGCCAGTGCACAGGGGGCACAACAGCCCCAGCATTTT
d_gene: .; abundance: many; v_gene: TRBV9; j_gene: TRBJ1-1; CDR3aa: CASSGTGGVEAFF; CDR3nt: TGTGCCAGCAGCGGAACCGGAGGCGTTGAAGCTTTCTTT
d_gene: .; abundance: .; v_gene: TRBV2; j_gene: TRBJ1-6; CDR3aa: CASRPGAFNNSPLHF; CDR3nt: TGTGCCAGCAGGCCAGGGGCTTTTAATAATTCACCCCTCCACTTT
d_gene: .; abundance: once; v_gene: TRBV19; j_gene: TRBJ2-6; CDR3aa: CASSMKGLGVGANVLTF; CDR3nt: TGTGCCAGTAGTATGAAGGGTCTCGGTGTGGGGGCCAACGTCCTGACTTTC
d_gene: .; abundance: .; v_gene: TRBV11-3; j_gene: TRBJ2-4; CDR3aa: CASTGGWGNIQYF; CDR3nt: TGCGCCAGCACTGGGGGCTGGGGCAACATTCAGTACTTC
d_gene: TRBD1; abundance: many; v_gene: TRBV20-1; j_gene: TRBJ2-5; CDR3aa: CSAGRRTGQETQYF; CDR3nt: TGCAGTGCGGGTCGAAGGACAGGGCAAGAGACCCAGTACTTC
d_gene: .; abundance: many; v_gene: TRBV29-1; j_gene: TRBJ2-7; CDR3aa: CSVEGGYEQYF; CDR3nt: TGCAGCGTTGAAGGGGGGTACGAGCAGTACTTC
d_gene: TRBD2; abundance: .; v_gene: TRBV7-6; j_gene: TRBJ2-1; CDR3aa: CASSLVGGTSGPYLHNEQFF; CDR3nt: TGTGCCAGCAGCTTAGTAGGAGGGACTAGCGGGCCATACCTTCACAATGAGCAGTTCTTC
d_gene: .; abundance: many; v_gene: TRBV19; j_gene: TRBJ1-3; CDR3aa: CASSIDRTSGNTIYF; CDR3nt: TGTGCCAGTAGTATAGACCGGACAAGTGGAAACACCATATATTTT
d_gene: TRBD2; abundance: .; v_gene: TRBV24-1; j_gene: TRBJ2-7; CDR3aa: CATSDGTSGSASYNEQYF; CDR3nt: TGTGCCACCAGTGACGGGACTAGCGGGAGTGCGTCCTACAATGAGCAGTACTTC
d_gene: .; abundance: few; v_gene: TRBV6-1; j_gene: TRBJ1-2; CDR3aa: CASSEVGGEGWDTF; CDR3nt: TGTGCCAGCAGTGAAGTGGGGGGTGAAGGCTGGGACACCTTC
d_gene: .; abundance: many; v_gene: TRBV12-3/TRBV12-4; j_gene: TRBJ2-7; CDR3aa: CASSLSRGEREQYF; CDR3nt: TGTGCCAGCAGTTTAAGCCGAGGGGAAAGAGAGCAGTACTTC
d_gene: .; abundance: many; v_gene: TRBV19; j_gene: TRBJ2-7; CDR3aa: CASSIQGSYEQYF; CDR3nt: TGTGCCAGTAGTATTCAGGGAAGCTACGAGCAGTACTTC